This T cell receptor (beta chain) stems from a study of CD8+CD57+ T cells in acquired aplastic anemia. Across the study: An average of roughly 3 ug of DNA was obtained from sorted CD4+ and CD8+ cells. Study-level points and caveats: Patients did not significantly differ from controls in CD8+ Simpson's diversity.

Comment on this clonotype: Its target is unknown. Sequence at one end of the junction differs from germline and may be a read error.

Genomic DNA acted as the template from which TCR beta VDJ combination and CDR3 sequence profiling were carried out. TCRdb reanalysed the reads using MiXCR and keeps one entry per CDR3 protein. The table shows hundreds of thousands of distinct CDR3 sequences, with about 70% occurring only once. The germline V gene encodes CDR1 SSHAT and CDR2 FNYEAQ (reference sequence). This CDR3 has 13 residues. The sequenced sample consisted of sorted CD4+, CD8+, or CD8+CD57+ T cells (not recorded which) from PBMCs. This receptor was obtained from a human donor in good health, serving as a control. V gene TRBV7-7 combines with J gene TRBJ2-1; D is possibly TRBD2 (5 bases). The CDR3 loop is CASSLGGSNEQFF. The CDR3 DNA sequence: TGTGCTAGCAGCTTAGGAGGCAGCAATGAGCAGTTCTTC.